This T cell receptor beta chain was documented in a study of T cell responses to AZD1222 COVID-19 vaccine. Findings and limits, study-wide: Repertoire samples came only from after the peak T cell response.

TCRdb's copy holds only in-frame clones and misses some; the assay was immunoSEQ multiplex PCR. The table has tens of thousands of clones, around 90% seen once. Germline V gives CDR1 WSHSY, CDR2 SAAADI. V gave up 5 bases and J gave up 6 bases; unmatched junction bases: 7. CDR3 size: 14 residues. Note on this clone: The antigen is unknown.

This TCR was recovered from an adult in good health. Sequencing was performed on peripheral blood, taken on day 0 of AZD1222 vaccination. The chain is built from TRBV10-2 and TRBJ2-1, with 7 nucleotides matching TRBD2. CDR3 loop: CASSPSTSVNEQFF. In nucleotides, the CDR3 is TGCGCCAGCAGTCCTTCTACTAGCGTCAATGAGCAGTTCTTC.